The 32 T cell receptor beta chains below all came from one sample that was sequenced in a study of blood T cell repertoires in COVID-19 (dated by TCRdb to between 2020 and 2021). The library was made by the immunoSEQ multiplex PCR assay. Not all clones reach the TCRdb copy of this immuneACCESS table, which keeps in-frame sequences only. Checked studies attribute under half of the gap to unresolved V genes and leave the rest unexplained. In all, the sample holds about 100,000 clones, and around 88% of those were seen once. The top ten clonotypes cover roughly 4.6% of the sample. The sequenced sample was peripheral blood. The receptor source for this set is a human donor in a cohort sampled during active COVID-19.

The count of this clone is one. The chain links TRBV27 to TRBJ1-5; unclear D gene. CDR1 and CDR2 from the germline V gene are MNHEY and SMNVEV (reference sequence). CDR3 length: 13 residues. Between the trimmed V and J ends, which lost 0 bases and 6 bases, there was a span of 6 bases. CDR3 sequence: CASSLSAGQPQHF. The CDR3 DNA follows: TGTGCCAGCAGTTTATCGGCGGGTCAGCCCCAGCATTTT.

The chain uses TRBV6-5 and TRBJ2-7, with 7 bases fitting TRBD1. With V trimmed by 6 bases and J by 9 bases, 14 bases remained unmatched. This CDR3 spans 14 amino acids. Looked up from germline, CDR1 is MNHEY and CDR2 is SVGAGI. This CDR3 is CASSYRGLGLWQYF. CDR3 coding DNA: TGTGCCAGCAGCTACAGGGGCCTGGGGCTTTGGCAGTACTTC.

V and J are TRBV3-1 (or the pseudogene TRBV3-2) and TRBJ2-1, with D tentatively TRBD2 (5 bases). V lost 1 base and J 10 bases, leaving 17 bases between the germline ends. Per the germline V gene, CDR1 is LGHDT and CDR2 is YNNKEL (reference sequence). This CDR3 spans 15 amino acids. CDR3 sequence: CASSQASGRVGEQFF. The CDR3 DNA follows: TGTGCCAGCAGCCAAGCTTCCGGGCGGGTTGGCGAGCAGTTCTTC.

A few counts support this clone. As DNA, the CDR3 is TGTGCCAGCTCACCTGTAGCGGGAGTAGCCCTAGATACGCAGTATTTT. Amino acid sequence: CASSPVAGVALDTQYF. The chain is built from TRBV18 and TRBJ2-3; TRBD2 agrees at 9 bases. The germline V gene encodes CDR1 KGHSH and CDR2 LQKENI. With 3 bases clipped from V and 5 bases from J, the junction kept 9 bases outside the gene matches. The CDR3 has 16 residues.

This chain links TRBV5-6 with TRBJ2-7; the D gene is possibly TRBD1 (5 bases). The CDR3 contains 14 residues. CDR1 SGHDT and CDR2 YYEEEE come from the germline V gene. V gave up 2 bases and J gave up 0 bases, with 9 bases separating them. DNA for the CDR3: TGTGCCAGCAGCTTCACAGGTAGCTCCTACGAGCAGTACTTC. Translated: CASSFTGSSYEQYF.

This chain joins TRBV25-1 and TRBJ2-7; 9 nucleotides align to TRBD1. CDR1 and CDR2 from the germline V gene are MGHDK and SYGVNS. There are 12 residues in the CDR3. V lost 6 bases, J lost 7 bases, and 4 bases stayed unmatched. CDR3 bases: TGTGCCAGCAGGGATGACAGGGGGGAGCAGTACTTC. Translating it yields CASRDDRGEQYF.

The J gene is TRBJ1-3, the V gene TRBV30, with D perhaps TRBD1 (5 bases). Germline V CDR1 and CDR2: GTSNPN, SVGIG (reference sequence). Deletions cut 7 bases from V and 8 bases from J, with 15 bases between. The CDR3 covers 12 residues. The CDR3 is CASGPVGDTIYF. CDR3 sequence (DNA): TGTGCCTCGGGACCCGTGGGAGACACCATATATTTT.

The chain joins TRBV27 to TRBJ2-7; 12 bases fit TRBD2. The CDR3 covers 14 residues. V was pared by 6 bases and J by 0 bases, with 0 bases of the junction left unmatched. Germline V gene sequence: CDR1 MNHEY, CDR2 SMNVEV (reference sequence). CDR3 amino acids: CASRLAGGSYEQYF. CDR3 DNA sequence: TGTGCCAGCAGACTAGCGGGAGGCTCCTACGAGCAGTACTTC.

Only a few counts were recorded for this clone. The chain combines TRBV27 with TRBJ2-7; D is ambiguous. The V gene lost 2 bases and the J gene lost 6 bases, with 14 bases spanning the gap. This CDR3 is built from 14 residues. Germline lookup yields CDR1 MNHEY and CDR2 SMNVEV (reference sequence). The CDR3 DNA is TGTGCCAGCAGTTTACGCGGTGGTCTGAGCGAGCAGTACTTC. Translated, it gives CASSLRGGLSEQYF.

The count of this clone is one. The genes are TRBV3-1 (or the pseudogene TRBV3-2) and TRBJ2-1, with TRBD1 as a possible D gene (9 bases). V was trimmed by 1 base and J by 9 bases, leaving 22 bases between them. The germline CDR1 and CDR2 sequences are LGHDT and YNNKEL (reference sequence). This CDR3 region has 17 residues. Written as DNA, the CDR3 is TGTGCCAGCAGCCAAGGGTCGGGGACAGGGACTAGAGGTGAGCAGTTCTTC. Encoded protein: CASSQGSGTGTRGEQFF.

CDR3 residues: CASQGLAISNEQFF. The CDR3 region has the DNA TGTGCCAGCCAGGGACTAGCGATCTCGAATGAGCAGTTCTTC. The chain carries TRBV7-9 and TRBJ2-1; 10 bases align to TRBD2. The V gene's germline CDR1 is SEHNR and CDR2 FQNEAQ (reference sequence). The CDR3 totals 14 residues. The V gene end was trimmed by 8 bases and the J gene end by 7 bases; junction bases not matched to a gene: 8.

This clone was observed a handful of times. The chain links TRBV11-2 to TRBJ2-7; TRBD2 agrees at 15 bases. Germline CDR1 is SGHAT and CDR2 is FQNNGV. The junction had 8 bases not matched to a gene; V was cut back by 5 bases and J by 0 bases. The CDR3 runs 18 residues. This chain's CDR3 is CASSHGTSGRLSSYEQYF. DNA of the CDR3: TGTGCCAGCAGCCACGGGACTAGCGGGAGGCTGAGCTCCTACGAGCAGTACTTC.

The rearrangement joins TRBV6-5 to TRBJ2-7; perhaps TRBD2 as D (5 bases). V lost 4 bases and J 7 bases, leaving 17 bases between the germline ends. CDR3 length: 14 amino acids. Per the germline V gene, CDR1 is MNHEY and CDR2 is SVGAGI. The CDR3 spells CASSFSTEGAEQYF. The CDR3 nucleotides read TGTGCCAGCAGTTTCTCTACCGAGGGCGCGGAGCAGTACTTC.

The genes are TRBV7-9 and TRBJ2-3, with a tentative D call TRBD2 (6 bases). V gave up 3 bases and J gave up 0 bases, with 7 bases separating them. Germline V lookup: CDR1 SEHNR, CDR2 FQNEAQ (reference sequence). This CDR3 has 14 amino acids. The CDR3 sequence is CASSFSGSTDTQYF. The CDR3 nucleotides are TGTGCCAGCAGCTTCAGCGGGAGCACAGATACGCAGTATTTT.

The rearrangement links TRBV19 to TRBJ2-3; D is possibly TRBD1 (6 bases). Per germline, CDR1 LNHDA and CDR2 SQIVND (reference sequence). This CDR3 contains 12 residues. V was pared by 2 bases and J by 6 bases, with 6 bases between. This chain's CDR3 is CASSIRGDTQYF. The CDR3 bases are TGTGCCAGTAGTATAAGGGGGGATACGCAGTATTTT.

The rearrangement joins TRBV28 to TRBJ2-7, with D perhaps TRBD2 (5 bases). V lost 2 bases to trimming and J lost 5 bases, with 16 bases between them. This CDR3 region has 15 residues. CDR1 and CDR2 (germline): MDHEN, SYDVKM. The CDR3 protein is CASSLPFRERHEQYF. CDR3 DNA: TGTGCCAGCAGTTTACCCTTTCGGGAAAGGCACGAGCAGTACTTC.

The CDR3: CASSPSGGPTDTQYF. The CDR3 DNA sequence: TGCGCCAGCAGCCCTAGCGGGGGCCCCACAGATACGCAGTATTTT. The chain is built from TRBV4-1 and TRBJ2-3; the match to TRBD2 covers 10 bases. Per germline, CDR1 MGHRA and CDR2 YSYEKL. There are 15 residues in the CDR3. Trimming removed 4 bases from V and 2 bases from J; junction bases left unmatched: 3.

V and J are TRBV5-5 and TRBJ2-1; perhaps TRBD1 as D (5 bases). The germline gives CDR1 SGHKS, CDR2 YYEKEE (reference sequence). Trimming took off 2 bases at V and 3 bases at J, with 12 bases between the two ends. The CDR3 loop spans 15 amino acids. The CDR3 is CASSLLGLDYNEQFF. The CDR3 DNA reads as TGTGCCAGCAGCTTACTGGGGCTAGACTACAATGAGCAGTTCTTC.

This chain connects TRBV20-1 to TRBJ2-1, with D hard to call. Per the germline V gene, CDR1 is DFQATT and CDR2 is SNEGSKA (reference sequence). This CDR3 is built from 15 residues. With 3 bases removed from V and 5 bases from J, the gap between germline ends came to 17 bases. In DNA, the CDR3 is TGCAGTGCTAGTCTGCCTAGTCGTTACAACAATGAGCAGTTCTTC. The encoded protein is CSASLPSRYNNEQFF.

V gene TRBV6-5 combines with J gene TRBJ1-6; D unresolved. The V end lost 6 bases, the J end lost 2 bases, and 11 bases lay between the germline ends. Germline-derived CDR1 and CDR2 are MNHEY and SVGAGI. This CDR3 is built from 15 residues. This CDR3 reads CASRSRGAYNSPLHF. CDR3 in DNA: TGTGCCAGCAGGAGCCGGGGAGCCTATAATTCACCCCTCCACTTT.

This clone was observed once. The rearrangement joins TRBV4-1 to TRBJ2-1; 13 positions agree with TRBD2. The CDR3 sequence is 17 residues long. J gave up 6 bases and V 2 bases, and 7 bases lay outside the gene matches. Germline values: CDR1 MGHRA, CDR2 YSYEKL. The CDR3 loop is CASSQQERTSGSNEQFF. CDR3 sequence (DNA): TGCGCCAGCAGCCAACAAGAGAGGACTAGCGGGAGCAATGAGCAGTTCTTC.

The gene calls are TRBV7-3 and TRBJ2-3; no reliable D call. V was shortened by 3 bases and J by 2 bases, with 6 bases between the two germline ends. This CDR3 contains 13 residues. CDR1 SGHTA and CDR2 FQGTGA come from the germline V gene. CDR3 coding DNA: TGTGCCAGCAGCTTCACTAACACAGATACGCAGTATTTT. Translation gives CASSFTNTDTQYF.

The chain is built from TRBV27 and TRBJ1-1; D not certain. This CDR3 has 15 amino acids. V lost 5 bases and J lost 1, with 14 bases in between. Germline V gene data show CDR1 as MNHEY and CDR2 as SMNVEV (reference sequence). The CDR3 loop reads CASSLEGIGNTEAFF. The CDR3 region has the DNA TGTGCCAGCAGTCTCGAGGGAATTGGGAACACTGAAGCTTTCTTT.

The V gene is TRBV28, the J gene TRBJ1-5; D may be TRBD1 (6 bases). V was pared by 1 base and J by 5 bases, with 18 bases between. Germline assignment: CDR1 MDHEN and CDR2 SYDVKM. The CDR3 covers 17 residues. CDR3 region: CASSLFSGGAIYQPQHF. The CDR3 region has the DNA TGTGCCAGCAGTTTATTTTCGGGGGGCGCGATCTATCAGCCCCAGCATTTT.

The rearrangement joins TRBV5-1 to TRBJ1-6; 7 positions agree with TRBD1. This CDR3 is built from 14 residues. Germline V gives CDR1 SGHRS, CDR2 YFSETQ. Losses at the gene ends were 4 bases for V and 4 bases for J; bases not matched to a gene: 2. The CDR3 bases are TGCGCCAGCAGCCAGGGGGTTTATAATTCACCCCTCCACTTT. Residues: CASSQGVYNSPLHF.

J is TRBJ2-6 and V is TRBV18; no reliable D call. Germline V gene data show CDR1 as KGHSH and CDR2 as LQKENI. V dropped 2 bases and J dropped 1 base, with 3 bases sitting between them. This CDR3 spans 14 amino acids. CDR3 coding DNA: TGTGCCAGCTCACCATATTCTGGGGCCAACGTCCTGACTTTC. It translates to CASSPYSGANVLTF. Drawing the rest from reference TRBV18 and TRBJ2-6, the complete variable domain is NAGVMQNPRHLVRRRGQEARLRCSPMKGHSHVYWYRQLPEEGLKFMVYLQKENIIDESGMPKERFSAEFPKEGPSILRIQQVVRGDSAAYFCASSPYSGANVLTFGAGSRLTVL.

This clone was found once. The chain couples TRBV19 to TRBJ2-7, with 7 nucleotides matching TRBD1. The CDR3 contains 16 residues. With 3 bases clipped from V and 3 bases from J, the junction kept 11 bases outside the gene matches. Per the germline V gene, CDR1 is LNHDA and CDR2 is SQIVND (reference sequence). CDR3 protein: CASSMSDTTGNYEQYF. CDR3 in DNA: TGTGCCAGTAGTATGTCAGATACGACAGGGAACTACGAGCAGTACTTC.

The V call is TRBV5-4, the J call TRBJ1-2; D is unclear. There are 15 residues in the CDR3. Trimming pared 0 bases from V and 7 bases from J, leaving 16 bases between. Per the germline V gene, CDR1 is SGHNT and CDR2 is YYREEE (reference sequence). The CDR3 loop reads CASSLAGGRSGGYTF. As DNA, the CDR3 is TGTGCCAGCAGCTTGGCCGGTGGGAGAAGTGGTGGCTACACCTTC.

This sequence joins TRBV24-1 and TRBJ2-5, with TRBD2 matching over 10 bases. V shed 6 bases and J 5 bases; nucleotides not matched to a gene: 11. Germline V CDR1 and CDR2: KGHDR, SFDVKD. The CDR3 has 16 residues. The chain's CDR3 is CATSRAGLARGETQYF. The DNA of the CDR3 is TGTGCCACCAGTAGGGCGGGACTAGCGAGGGGGGAGACCCAGTACTTC.

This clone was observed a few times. The CDR3 spells CASSLAGASLTYEQYF. For the CDR3, the DNA is TGTGCCAGCAGCTTAGCGGGTGCTAGTCTTACCTACGAGCAGTACTTC. The V gene is TRBV7-8, the J gene TRBJ2-7; D is ambiguous. The CDR3 consists of 16 residues. Trimming cost V 0 bases and J 2 bases, with 14 bases left between them. Germline CDR1 SGHVS, CDR2 FQNEAQ.

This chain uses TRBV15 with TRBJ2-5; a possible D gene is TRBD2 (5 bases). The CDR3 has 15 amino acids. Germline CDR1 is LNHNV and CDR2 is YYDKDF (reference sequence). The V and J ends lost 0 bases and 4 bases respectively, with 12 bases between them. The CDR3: CATSRDLWTLETQYF. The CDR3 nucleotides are TGTGCCACCAGCAGAGATTTGTGGACTTTAGAGACCCAGTACTTC. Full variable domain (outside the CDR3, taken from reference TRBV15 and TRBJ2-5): DAMVIQNPRYQVTQFGKPVTLSCSQTLNHNVMYWYQQKSSQAPKLLFHYYDKDFNNEADTPDNFQSRRPNTSFCFLDIRSPGLGDTAMYLCATSRDLWTLETQYFGPGTRLLVL.

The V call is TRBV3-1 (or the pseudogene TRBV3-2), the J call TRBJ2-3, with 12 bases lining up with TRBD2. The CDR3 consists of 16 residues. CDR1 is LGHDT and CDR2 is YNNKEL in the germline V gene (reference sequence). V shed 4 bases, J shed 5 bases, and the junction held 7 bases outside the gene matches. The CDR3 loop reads CASSLRLAGALDTQYF. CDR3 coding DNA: TGTGCCAGCAGCCTCAGACTAGCGGGAGCCTTAGATACGCAGTATTTT.